The 21 T cell receptor beta chains below come from one sample, sequenced in a study of blood T cell repertoires in COVID-19. Produced via immunoSEQ multiplex PCR; TCRdb's table is partial and in-frame only. The sample lists 250,000 to 350,000 clones; around 88% were seen once. Sequencing was performed on PBMCs or T cells enriched from blood (not recorded which). The receptor set was obtained from a middle-aged woman who had recovered from COVID-19.

The chain carries TRBV27 and TRBJ2-7; D remains unclear. V lost 6 bases, J lost 9 bases, and 12 bases lay in between. CDR3 length: 11 amino acids. CDR1 is MNHEY and CDR2 is SMNVEV in the germline V gene (reference sequence). CDR3 loop: CASSNHLGQYF. CDR3 nucleotides: TGTGCCAGCAGCAATCACCTCGGGCAGTACTTC.

The chain uses TRBV7-9 and TRBJ2-2, with D unclear. CDR3 length: 14 residues. Germline V gene sequence: CDR1 SEHNR, CDR2 FQNEAQ (reference sequence). Trimming cost V 8 bases and J 3 bases, with 13 bases left between them. This CDR3 reads CASLGQLDTGELFF. The CDR3 DNA follows: TGTGCCAGCCTTGGGCAATTGGACACCGGGGAGCTGTTTTTT.

The chain combines TRBV25-1 with TRBJ1-1, with TRBD1 matching 8 bases. Germline V CDR1 and CDR2: MGHDK, SYGVNS. The CDR3 spans 14 residues. J lost 4 bases, V lost 1 base, and 2 bases had no gene match. The DNA for the CDR3 is TGTGCCAGCAGTGAATCACAGGGGGGCACTGAAGCTTTCTTT. Its translation is CASSESQGGTEAFF.

The chain employs TRBV7-9 and TRBJ2-7; D ambiguous. V was pared by 4 bases and J by 3 bases, with 7 bases between. This CDR3 comprises 12 residues. Germline V gene sequence: CDR1 SEHNR, CDR2 FQNEAQ (reference sequence). This CDR3 reads CASSSHRYEQYF. The CDR3 DNA reads as TGTGCCAGCAGCTCACACCGCTACGAGCAGTACTTC.

This chain joins TRBV27 and TRBJ2-7, with 8 bases lining up with TRBD1. The CDR3 has 18 amino acids. Germline V CDR1 and CDR2: MNHEY, SMNVEV (reference sequence). Losses at the gene ends were 6 bases for V and 1 base for J; bases not matched to a gene: 17. CDR3 coding DNA: TGTGCCAGCAGCTCGCAGGGGGCACGTACCTCCAGGTCCTACGAGCAGTACTTC. This sequence encodes CASSSQGARTSRSYEQYF.

This chain joins TRBV5-8 and TRBJ1-4; 7 bases fit TRBD1. Germline CDR1 and CDR2: SGHTS and YDEGEE. J lost 11 bases, V lost 4 bases, and 11 bases had no gene match. CDR3 length: 14 amino acids. The CDR3 sequence is CASSQGQLFGKLFF. As DNA, the CDR3 is TGTGCCAGCAGCCAGGGACAGCTCTTTGGGAAACTGTTTTTT.

This chain links TRBV27 with TRBJ2-5, with 11 nucleotides matching TRBD2. CDR1 is MNHEY, CDR2 SMNVEV, per germline (reference sequence). This CDR3 is 16 amino acids long. Germline trimming cut 5 bases from V and 8 bases from J; bases unmatched to any gene: 13. This CDR3 reads CASSASGRPPIDTQYF. Written as DNA, the CDR3 is TGTGCCAGCAGTGCTAGCGGGAGGCCCCCGATAGACACCCAGTACTTC.

Here the CDR3 reads CASKGTGVGYNEQFF. The CDR3 DNA is TGTGCCAGTAAGGGGACAGGGGTTGGATACAATGAGCAGTTCTTC. This chain uses TRBV19 with TRBJ2-1; TRBD1 matches 10 bases. The CDR3 loop spans 15 amino acids. The J segment lost 4 bases and the V segment lost 7 bases, leaving 7 bases of the junction unmatched. Germline CDR1 reads LNHDA; CDR2 reads SQIVND (reference sequence).

The V gene is TRBV10-3, the J gene TRBJ2-7; D unclear. The V and J ends lost 3 bases and 5 bases respectively, with 11 bases between them. Germline-derived CDR1 and CDR2 are ENHRY and SYGVKD. The CDR3 consists of 13 residues. The CDR3 sequence is CAISDWQAHEQYF. For the CDR3, the DNA is TGTGCCATCAGTGACTGGCAGGCACACGAGCAGTACTTC.

This chain connects TRBV11-2 to TRBJ2-7, with a tentative D call TRBD2 (6 bases). The V gene's germline CDR1 is SGHAT and CDR2 FQNNGV. Trimming took off 0 bases at V and 3 bases at J, with 6 bases between the two ends. The CDR3 consists of 13 residues. CDR3 amino acids: CASSLEGGYEQYF. The CDR3 nucleotides read TGTGCCAGCAGCTTAGAGGGAGGCTACGAGCAGTACTTC.

This chain links TRBV2 with TRBJ1-2, with TRBD1 as a possible D gene (5 bases). This CDR3 region has 13 residues. CDR1 is SNHLY, CDR2 FYNNEI, per germline. V was pared by 8 bases and J by 7 bases, with 17 bases between. The CDR3 bases are TGTGCCAGCTCTCCACGGGGGGGTAGTGGCTACACCTTC. It codes for CASSPRGGSGYTF.

The chain joins TRBV6-2 or TRBV6-3 to TRBJ1-3, with D uncertain. The CDR3 sequence is 15 residues long. CDR1 is MNHEY, CDR2 SVGEGT, per germline. V was shortened by 2 bases and J by 0 bases, with 8 bases between the two germline ends. The CDR3 region has the DNA TGTGCCAGCAGTTACCGAGGGAGCTCTGGAAACACCATATATTTT. Its protein product is CASSYRGSSGNTIYF.

The genes are TRBV25-1 and TRBJ1-6; possible D gene TRBD1, 5 bases. Germline loops: CDR1 MGHDK, CDR2 SYGVNS. V gave up 4 bases and J gave up 7 bases, with 5 bases separating them. The CDR3 covers 12 residues. The CDR3 nucleotides read TGTGCCAGCAGTGGACAGAATTCACCCCTCCACTTT. Residues: CASSGQNSPLHF.

The table lists this clone with a few counts. The rearrangement uses TRBV25-1 and TRBJ1-1; 7 bases fit TRBD1. Germline V gene lookup returns CDR1 MGHDK and CDR2 SYGVNS. V gave up 4 bases and J gave up 0 bases; unmatched junction bases: 8. The CDR3 consists of 16 residues. This CDR3 reads CASSGGTAGMNTEAFF. The CDR3 DNA reads TGTGCCAGCAGTGGGGGGACAGCCGGAATGAACACTGAAGCTTTCTTT.

Only a few counts were recorded for this clone. The chain couples TRBV19 to TRBJ2-7; 10 bases fit TRBD1. The germline V gene has CDR1 LNHDA and CDR2 SQIVND (reference sequence). The CDR3 contains 13 residues. J gave up 2 bases and V 10 bases, and 5 bases lay outside the gene matches. The CDR3 bases are TGTGCCACCGGGACAGGGGCCGCCTACGAGCAGTACTTC. This translates into CATGTGAAYEQYF.

The rearrangement links TRBV21-1 to TRBJ2-3; the table's D call, TRBD2, has no DNA check behind it. TRBV21-1 is a known pseudogene. This CDR3 spans 16 amino acids. The CDR3 region is CASSPLGGAGTDTQYF. The CDR3 nucleotides read TGTGCCAGCAGCCCCCTTGGGGGGGCGGGCACAGATACGCAGTATTTT.

The chain has TRBV2 and TRBJ2-2, with D tentatively TRBD2 (5 bases). From germline, CDR1 is SNHLY and CDR2 FYNNEI. Trimming pared 3 bases from V and 0 bases from J, leaving 14 bases between. The CDR3 spans 17 residues. The CDR3 sequence: CASSEDLVGSNTGELFF. In nucleotides, the CDR3 is TGTGCCAGCAGTGAGGACTTAGTGGGCTCGAACACCGGGGAGCTGTTTTTT.

A few counts support this clone. This sequence joins TRBV7-6 and TRBJ2-3, with TRBD2 as a possible D gene (5 bases). Germline V lookup: CDR1 SGHVS, CDR2 FNYEAQ. V lost 4 bases and J lost 4, with 15 bases in between. The CDR3 extends over 15 amino acids. CDR3 region: CASSSNGGFADTQYF. The CDR3 nucleotides read TGTGCCAGCAGCTCCAATGGCGGGTTCGCAGATACGCAGTATTTT.

Here the CDR3 reads CASSFDEGAGYTF. In nucleotides, the CDR3 is TGTGCCAGCAGCTTTGATGAGGGGGCAGGCTACACCTTC. V usage is TRBV7-9 and J usage is TRBJ1-2, with 7 bases that match TRBD1. This CDR3 region has 13 residues. The germline gives CDR1 SEHNR, CDR2 FQNEAQ (reference sequence). V shed 3 bases and J 8 bases; nucleotides not matched to a gene: 6.

This chain links TRBV19 with TRBJ2-7, with a possible D match to TRBD2 (6 bases). Germline V gene sequence: CDR1 LNHDA, CDR2 SQIVND (reference sequence). Trimming cost V 3 bases and J 0 bases, with 9 bases left between them. The CDR3 totals 14 residues. The CDR3 DNA sequence: TGTGCCAGTAGTATTTGGGGACTCTCCTACGAGCAGTACTTC. This encodes CASSIWGLSYEQYF.

This clone was seen a few times. DNA for the CDR3: TGTGCCCCGCCGGGGGAAAGTTACGAGCAGTACTTC. This sequence encodes CAPPGESYEQYF. The chain employs TRBV28 and TRBJ2-7; possible D gene TRBD2, 6 bases. The germline CDR1 and CDR2 sequences are MDHEN and SYDVKM. The ends were cut back, 11 bases at V and 4 bases at J, with 15 bases in the middle. The CDR3 spans 12 residues.